One sample yielded the 9 T cell receptor beta chains listed below, sequenced in a study of human T cells and chemical hapten exposure. TCRdb fed the RACE reads into MiXCR, producing one record per CDR3 protein. The repertoire includes around 180,000 distinct CDR3 sequences, 30% of them detected once, and 2.9% sits in the top ten. Time point defined: pre-sensitization, week 0. Treatment given: therapeutic diphenylcyclopropenone sensitization with weekly scalp DPC. This sample comprised whole blood, obtained in connection with sensitization to the hapten diphenylcyclopropenone (DPC). These receptors were collected from a woman younger than 45 with alopecia areata. Some clones in this sample may be carry-over from other donors' samples.

The gene calls are TRBV5-1 and TRBJ1-1; no reliable D call. Trimming cost V 3 bases and J 1 base, with 10 bases left between them. The germline CDR1 and CDR2 sequences are SGHRS and YFSETQ. The CDR3 loop spans 14 amino acids. The CDR3 spells CASSYQGPNTEAFF. The CDR3 DNA follows: TGCGCCAGCAGCTATCAAGGACCGAACACTGAAGCTTTCTTT.

This clonotype was counted many times. V gene TRBV5-1 combines with J gene TRBJ2-1; 8 bases are a match to TRBD2. This CDR3 is 15 amino acids long. From germline, CDR1 is SGHRS and CDR2 YFSETQ. V lost 4 bases and J lost 0; bases outside the gene matches: 3. As DNA, the CDR3 is TGCGCCAGCAGCCCGGGAGGGCCCTCCTACAATGAGCAGTTCTTC. Its translation is CASSPGGPSYNEQFF. The complete variable domain, with remaining parts taken from reference TRBV5-1 and TRBJ2-1, reads KAGVTQTPRYLIKTRGQQVTLSCSPISGHRSVSWYQQTPGQGLQFLFEYFSETQRNKGNFPGRFSGRQFSNSRSEMNVSTLELGDSALYLCASSPGGPSYNEQFFGPGTRLTVL.

This clonotype occurred a few times. The rearrangement uses TRBV20-1 and TRBJ2-2; D is ambiguous. The CDR3 contains 14 residues. Trimming pared 0 bases from V and 1 base from J, leaving 6 bases between. Germline V gene lookup returns CDR1 DFQATT and CDR2 SNEGSKA (reference sequence). This CDR3 is CSARDAENTGELFF. CDR3 nucleotide sequence: TGCAGTGCTAGAGATGCAGAGAACACCGGGGAGCTGTTTTTT.

Concerning this clonotype: A read error may explain this, as a much larger clone is one base away. The chain has TRBV9 and TRBJ1-3, with D maybe TRBD1 (6 bases). This CDR3 region has 15 residues. The germline V and J ends were trimmed by 4 bases and 3 bases, with 14 bases remaining between them. Germline loops: CDR1 SGDLS, CDR2 YYNGEE. The CDR3 loop is CASSITGASGNTIYF. In DNA, the CDR3 is TGTGCCAGCAGCATAACGGGGGCGAGTGGAAACACCATATATTTT.

CDR3 bases: TGCGCCAGCAGCCAAGATCATGTGGGTCAGCCCCAGCATTTT. Translation gives CASSQDHVGQPQHF. J is TRBJ1-5 and V is TRBV4-3; D is undetermined. Germline V gene lookup returns CDR1 LGHNA and CDR2 YSLEER. V gave up 0 bases and J gave up 6 bases, with 9 bases separating them. The CDR3 is 14 residues long.

The chain links TRBV28 to TRBJ1-5, with TRBD1 matching 8 bases. The CDR3 has 14 amino acids. After removal of 6 bases from V and 6 bases from J, the junction contained 7 bases not matched to a gene. Germline CDR1 reads MDHEN; CDR2 reads SYDVKM. The DNA of the CDR3 is TGTGCCAGCAGATCTACAGGGGGTGGTCAGCCCCAGCATTTT. Amino acid sequence: CASRSTGGGQPQHF. The full variable domain, completed using reference TRBV28 and TRBJ1-5, is DVKVTQSSRYLVKRTGEKVFLECVQDMDHENMFWYRQDPGLGLRLIYFSYDVKMKEKGDIPEGYSVSREKKERFSLILESASTNQTSMYLCASRSTGGGQPQHFGDGTRLSIL.

The gene calls are TRBV29-1 and TRBJ2-2; 8 nucleotides line up with TRBD1. Trimming cost V 4 bases and J 3 bases; bases outside gene matches: 7. CDR1 is SQVTM, CDR2 ANQGSEA, per germline. This CDR3 is 15 amino acids long. The CDR3 DNA is TGCAGCGTTGGATACAGGGGGACGCACACCGGGGAGCTGTTTTTT. It specifies CSVGYRGTHTGELFF.

In its sample, this clonotype was seen a few times. The chain joins TRBV6-6 to TRBJ2-7, with D possibly TRBD1 on 6 matching bases. V lost 0 bases and J lost 0, with 6 bases in between. This CDR3 has 14 residues. The germline CDR1 and CDR2 sequences are MNHNY and SVGAGI (reference sequence). In DNA, the CDR3 is TGTGCCAGCAGTTACTCAGGGGGCTCCTACGAGCAGTACTTC. Residues: CASSYSGGSYEQYF.

A few counts support this clonotype. J is TRBJ2-1 and V is TRBV7-9; D might be TRBD1 or TRBD2, each matching 5 bases. Trimming took off 4 bases at V and 0 bases at J, with 13 bases between the two ends. Germline V lookup: CDR1 SEHNR, CDR2 FQNEAQ (reference sequence). The CDR3 contains 16 residues. The CDR3 loop is CASSSRGPASYNEQFF. The CDR3 nucleotides read TGTGCCAGCAGCTCTAGGGGACCTGCCTCCTACAATGAGCAGTTCTTC.